This is a list of T cell receptor beta chains from one sample in a study of radiotherapy plus CTLA-4 blockade in lung cancer. Produced via immunoSEQ multiplex PCR; TCRdb's table is partial and in-frame only. The sample consists of 95,000 to 150,000 clones, 85% to 90% of them appearing once. Sequencing was performed on peripheral blood, taken from a patient treated with radiotherapy plus ipilimumab. These receptors originate from a human donor with non-small cell lung cancer that progressed on radiotherapy plus ipilimumab. Each CDR3 is given without its conserved first and last residue.

TRBV5-3	TRBJ2-7	ARSWWRLYEQY
TRBV4-2	TRBJ2-1	ASSRSGGEQF
TRBV15	TRBJ1-3	ATSSQGGFGTIY
TRBV30	TRBJ2-5	AWGGDPRETQY
TRBV5-6	TRBJ2-3	ASSFLAGGMGTTDTQY
TRBV18	TRBJ2-5	ASSPRQVETQY
TRBV5-8	TRBJ2-7	ASGLSLYEQY
TRBV7-9	TRBJ1-2	ASSLQGYYGYT
TRBV7-9	TRBJ1-3	ASSLGIGAFSGNTIY
TRBV4-1	TRBJ2-5	ASSQETSSGTANRGAQY
TRBV2	TRBJ1-2	ASMRHRVSGYGYT
TRBV12-5	TRBJ2-1	ASGFCSGGNKNEQF
TRBV19	TRBJ1-2	ASSMNPGPYGYT
TRBV5-6	TRBJ2-1	ASSLLDNEQF
TRBV27	TRBJ2-2	ASKGQGNTGELF
TRBV4-1	TRBJ1-2	ASSQPSPTGAYGYT
TRBV18	TRBJ2-3	ASTEGTSRPRTDTQY
TRBV5-1	TRBJ2-5	ASSLVGFQETQY
TRBV18	TRBJ1-1	ASSLTGQIRNTEAF
TRBV7-6	TRBJ2-2	ASSPMFRVGGTGELF
TRBV18	TRBJ2-7	ASSPESSYEQY
TRBV2	TRBJ1-1	ASRIAVSEAF
TRBV6-5	TRBJ2-1	ASSYSQVYNEQF
TRBV6-5	TRBJ2-5	ASSSSGTSGQTQY
TRBV5-6	TRBJ2-7	ASSSPEVAVSYEQY
TRBV18	TRBJ1-2	ASSRQGMKGLDGYT
TRBV5-1	TRBJ2-7	ASSLPSSDEQY
TRBV6-5	TRBJ2-3	ASSYSLAGDTQY
TRBV7-9	TRBJ1-4	ASRGTGVNEKLF
TRBV6-5	TRBJ1-1	ASSYSWQADTEAF
TRBV7-2	TRBJ1-2	ASSLGRAGVYGYT
TRBV7-9	TRBJ2-3	ASSFEWTDTQY
TRBV25-1	TRBJ1-1	ASSAGEGYTEAF
TRBV28	TRBJ2-3	ASSLWDRDADTQY
TRBV27	TRBJ2-7	ASSPLGLAGDEQY
TRBV15	TRBJ1-1	ATSRHHRDTEAF
TRBV11-3	TRBJ1-4	ASSWRAGNEKLF
TRBV29-1	TRBJ2-5	SVARLAEQETQY
TRBV27	TRBJ2-1	ASTSGSSYNEQF
TRBV7-9	TRBJ2-5	ASLSAGVGETQY
TRBV30	TRBJ2-3	AWSGRSTDTQY
TRBV27	TRBJ2-7	ASSLYGTGIYEQY
TRBV7-8	TRBJ2-5	ASTLGRAQETQY
TRBV11-2	TRBJ1-2	ASSLDPDNYGYT
TRBV9	TRBJ2-1	ASSVGHRGYNEQF
TRBV5-4	TRBJ2-5	ASSRGGSGETQY